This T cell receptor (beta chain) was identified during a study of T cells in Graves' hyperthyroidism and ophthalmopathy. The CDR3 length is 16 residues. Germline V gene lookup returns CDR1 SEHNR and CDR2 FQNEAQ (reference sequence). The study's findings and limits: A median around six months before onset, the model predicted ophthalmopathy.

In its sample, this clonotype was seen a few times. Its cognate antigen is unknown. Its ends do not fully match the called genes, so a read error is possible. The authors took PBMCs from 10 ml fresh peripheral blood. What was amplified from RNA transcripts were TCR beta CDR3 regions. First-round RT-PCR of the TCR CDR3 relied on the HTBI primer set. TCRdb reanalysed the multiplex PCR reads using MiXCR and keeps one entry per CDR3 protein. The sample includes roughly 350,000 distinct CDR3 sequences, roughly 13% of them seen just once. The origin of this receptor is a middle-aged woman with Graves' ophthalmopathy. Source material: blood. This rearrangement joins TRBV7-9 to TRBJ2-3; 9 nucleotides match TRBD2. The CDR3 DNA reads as TGTGCCAACAGCTTACGGGCTAGCGGGGAGACAGACACGCAGTATTTT. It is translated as CANSLRASGETDTQYF.